This T cell receptor (beta chain) was documented in a study of blood T cell repertoires in COVID-19. About the study: Samples representing acute and convalescent COVID-19 were sourced from the United States, Italy and Spain. PBMCs, B-cell-depleted T cells, or T cells provided the cDNA or gDNA that made up the material.

In the authors' methods: How many nucleated cells were present was estimated from reference gene primer amplification. The table came from immunoSEQ multiplex PCR; TCRdb's copy has only in-frame clones and leaves some out. V, J and clone size derive from that table, while D and trimming were established from the DNA sequence. Of 90,000 to 120,000 clones in the sample, 80% to 85% were seen once. This CDR3 has 13 residues. Trimming removed 3 bases at V and 2 bases at J, with 8 bases between. Germline assignment: CDR1 MNHEY and CDR2 SMNVEV (reference sequence). What was sequenced was peripheral blood. The TCR comes from a human donor in a cohort sampled during active COVID-19. V and J are TRBV27 and TRBJ2-7, with D hard to call. The CDR3 DNA reads TGTGCCAGCAGTTTCGCGCCCCCCTACGAGCAGTACTTC. This translates into CASSFAPPYEQYF.